The 27 T cell receptor beta chains below all came from one sample that was sequenced in a study of cytomegalovirus exposure and HLA in healthy donors (dated by TCRdb to 2016 to 2017). Library method: the immunoSEQ multiplex PCR assay. A mixture of 60 forward primers for TCR Vbeta segments and 13 reverse primers for TCR Jbeta segments was used in the multiplex PCR. This is the immuneACCESS table as TCRdb keeps it, with only in-frame sequences that have V and J called. A part of the clones is gone; compared with another copy, unresolved V genes explain less than half, and the rest is unexplained. The sample's table lists a count of 100,000 to 150,000 clones. The ten largest clones take up roughly 1.4% of the sample. Source material: PBMCs. The receptors derive from a woman aged 40-49 years in good health and CMV-seronegative.

The chain employs TRBV28 and TRBJ1-4; no clear D gene. Germline loops: CDR1 MDHEN, CDR2 SYDVKM. Trimming removed 1 base at V and 6 bases at J, with 9 bases between. The CDR3 covers 14 residues. CDR3 sequence (DNA): TGTGCCAGCAGTTTATATCGGGGTTATGAAAAACTGTTTTTT. This translates into CASSLYRGYEKLFF.

This chain links TRBV7-2 with TRBJ2-2, with TRBD2 matching 8 bases. The CDR3 is 15 residues long. J was trimmed by 4 bases and V by 0 bases; bases with no gene match: 1. CDR1 SGHTA and CDR2 FQGNSA come from the germline V gene. The CDR3 loop reads CASSLARGATGELFF. Here the CDR3 DNA reads TGTGCCAGCAGCTTAGCGCGGGGGGCCACCGGGGAGCTGTTTTTT.

This chain uses TRBV5-1 with TRBJ1-2; TRBD1 agrees at 11 bases. In germline, CDR1 is SGHRS, CDR2 YFSETQ. The CDR3 spans 17 residues. Unmatched junction bases numbered 12, after V lost 4 bases and J lost 4 bases. CDR3 bases: TGCGCCAGCAGCGCAAGCGGGACAGGGGGTGTGGGCTATGGCTACACCTTC. This translates into CASSASGTGGVGYGYTF. The full variable domain, completed using reference TRBV5-1 and TRBJ1-2, is KAGVTQTPRYLIKTRGQQVTLSCSPISGHRSVSWYQQTPGQGLQFLFEYFSETQRNKGNFPGRFSGRQFSNSRSEMNVSTLELGDSALYLCASSASGTGGVGYGYTFGSGTRLTVV.

The rearrangement uses TRBV5-1 and TRBJ1-1, with D uncertain. The V and J ends lost 4 bases and 1 base respectively, with 8 bases between them. This CDR3 region has 13 residues. The germline V gene has CDR1 SGHRS and CDR2 YFSETQ. The CDR3 DNA sequence: TGCGCCAGCAGCGCAGTTGCGAACACTGAAGCTTTCTTT. Translating gives CASSAVANTEAFF.

The chain joins TRBV5-1 to TRBJ2-5; weak D call: TRBD2 (5 bases). This CDR3 spans 14 amino acids. The V end lost 0 bases, the J end lost 2 bases, and 8 bases lay between the germline ends. The germline CDR1 and CDR2 sequences are SGHRS and YFSETQ. The chain's CDR3 is CASSLGGEQETQYF. The DNA for the CDR3 is TGCGCCAGCAGCTTGGGGGGAGAGCAAGAGACCCAGTACTTC.

This chain uses TRBV5-1 with TRBJ2-5; D may be TRBD2 (6 bases). The CDR3 loop spans 16 amino acids. Trimming cost V 4 bases and J 1 base, with 17 bases left between them. Per germline, CDR1 SGHRS and CDR2 YFSETQ. The chain's CDR3 is CASSLGGEARQETQYF. DNA of the CDR3: TGCGCCAGCAGCCTCGGAGGGGAGGCGCGCCAAGAGACCCAGTACTTC.

The J gene is TRBJ1-2, the V gene TRBV6-4; D call uncertain. Trimming cost V 4 bases and J 8 bases, with 17 bases left between them. The CDR3 consists of 14 residues. Looked up from germline, CDR1 is MRHNA and CDR2 is SNTAGT. The DNA of the CDR3 is TGTGCCAGCAGTGTGAACCAAGCCACGGGAGGCTACACCTTC. It is translated as CASSVNQATGGYTF.

This chain links TRBV19 with TRBJ1-4; D is undetermined. CDR3 length: 15 residues. Trimming removed 6 bases at V and 4 bases at J, with 15 bases between. Germline CDR1 and CDR2: LNHDA and SQIVND (reference sequence). Here the CDR3 DNA reads TGTGCCAGTAGACCCAAGGCCGGACTTAATGAAAAACTGTTTTTT. Protein product: CASRPKAGLNEKLFF.

The CDR3 is CASREAVNYGYTF. CDR3 DNA: TGTGCCAGCAGGGAGGCAGTTAACTATGGCTACACCTTC. The chain has TRBV6-1 and TRBJ1-2; unclear D gene. The CDR3 is 13 residues long. Per the germline V gene, CDR1 is MNHNS and CDR2 is SASEGT. With 6 bases removed from V and 1 base from J, the gap between germline ends came to 9 bases.

The chain uses TRBV27 and TRBJ1-2; D ambiguous. The CDR3 is 16 residues long. Trimming left V 7 bases short and J 2 bases short, with 20 bases between. Germline CDR1 MNHEY, CDR2 SMNVEV (reference sequence). For the CDR3, the DNA is TGTGCCAGCACTGCCATAGGTACTACCGGAAACTATGGCTACACCTTC. It encodes CASTAIGTTGNYGYTF.

The chain links TRBV4-3 to TRBJ2-7; 8 bases map to TRBD1. Trimming took 4 bases from V and 4 from J; bases not matched to a gene: 9. Germline values: CDR1 LGHNA, CDR2 YSLEER. This CDR3 has 15 residues. The CDR3 DNA is TGCGCCAGCAGCCGGATGACAGGGGCCACTTACGAGCAGTACTTC. Protein sequence: CASSRMTGATYEQYF.

The chain combines TRBV13 with TRBJ1-5; D is perhaps TRBD1 (5 bases). The V gene lost 3 bases and the J gene lost 6 bases, with 12 bases spanning the gap. In germline, CDR1 is PRHDT, CDR2 FYEKMQ (reference sequence). The CDR3 runs to 14 residues. The CDR3 region is CASSLGGGSQPQHF. The DNA for the CDR3 is TGTGCCAGCAGCTTGGGCGGGGGTAGTCAGCCCCAGCATTTT.

The J gene is TRBJ2-1, the V gene TRBV4-1; 7 bases line up with TRBD2. Looked up from germline, CDR1 is MGHRA and CDR2 is YSYEKL. The CDR3 extends over 16 amino acids. Trimming took 3 bases from V and 4 from J; bases not matched to a gene: 9. CDR3 residues: CASSQGGGYKYNEQFF. The CDR3, as DNA: TGCGCCAGCAGCCAGGGGGGGGGATATAAATACAATGAGCAGTTCTTC.

CDR3 protein: CASSPGQGHNYGYTF. CDR3 bases: TGTGCCAGCAGCCCTGGACAGGGGCACAACTATGGCTACACCTTC. This chain joins TRBV7-8 and TRBJ1-2; 9 bases are a match to TRBD1. The germline V gene has CDR1 SGHVS and CDR2 FQNEAQ. The CDR3 totals 15 residues. The trim removed 5 bases at V and 2 bases at J, leaving 6 bases unmatched.

Concerning this clone: No DNA is shown, since the ends of the CDR3 on it are uncertain; the CDR3 is the one TCRdb lists. The chain links TRBV6-1 to TRBJ2-7; the table's D call, TRBD1, has no DNA check behind it. Both ends counted, the CDR3 spans 13 residues. CDR1 MNHNS and CDR2 SASEGT come from the germline V gene. This CDR3 reads CASSSGQGYEQYV.

CDR3 DNA sequence: TGCGCCAGCAGCCAAGATAGGCAGGACAGGAGGTATGACGGGCAGTACTTC. Its translation is CASSQDRQDRRYDGQYF. The V gene is TRBV4-3, the J gene TRBJ2-7; 7 nucleotides match TRBD1. The CDR3 covers 17 residues. V gave up 0 bases and J gave up 9 bases; unmatched junction bases: 17. The V gene's germline CDR1 is LGHNA and CDR2 YSLEER.

The chain employs TRBV2 and TRBJ1-4, with D uncertain. Germline V gives CDR1 SNHLY, CDR2 FYNNEI. Trimming shortened V by 2 bases and J by 4 bases, and 8 bases separated the two germline ends. The CDR3 spans 14 residues. In DNA, the CDR3 is TGTGCCAGCAGTGAATTTGGCAGTAATGAAAAACTGTTTTTT. Translated, it gives CASSEFGSNEKLFF.

CDR3 DNA: TGTGCCAGCAGTGAGCCAGGTTGTGAAGCTTTCTTT. It encodes CASSEPGCEAFF. This rearrangement joins TRBV6-4 to TRBJ1-1; D remains unclear. The CDR3 extends over 12 amino acids. Trimming shortened V by 3 bases and J by 7 bases, and 9 bases separated the two germline ends. Germline CDR1 MRHNA, CDR2 SNTAGT.

The rearrangement uses TRBV27 and TRBJ1-4; no clear D gene. Germline CDR1 reads MNHEY; CDR2 reads SMNVEV (reference sequence). Trimming removed 4 bases from V and 6 bases from J, with 9 bases in between. The CDR3 contains 13 residues. The CDR3 protein is CASSSQEDEKLFF. Here the CDR3 DNA reads TGTGCCAGCAGTTCCCAGGAGGATGAAAAACTGTTTTTT.

J is TRBJ2-5 and V is TRBV7-2, with a possible D match to TRBD2 (6 bases). V was trimmed by 3 bases and J by 3 bases, leaving 8 bases between them. The germline V gene has CDR1 SGHTA and CDR2 FQGNSA. The CDR3 is 13 amino acids. The CDR3 DNA reads TGTGCCAGCAGCTTGGGCGGGGAAGAGACCCAGTACTTC. Translation: CASSLGGEETQYF.

The rearrangement links TRBV6-1 to TRBJ1-1, with 9 bases identical to TRBD1. The trim removed 4 bases at V and 1 base at J, leaving 10 bases unmatched. CDR3 length: 17 residues. CDR1 is MNHNS and CDR2 is SASEGT in the germline V gene. The CDR3 loop is CASSGSGQGLRNTEAFF. The CDR3 nucleotides are TGTGCCAGCAGTGGCTCGGGACAGGGATTGAGGAACACTGAAGCTTTCTTT.

This chain joins TRBV5-5 and TRBJ1-2; D is unresolved. V was clipped by 0 bases and J by 5 bases, with 8 bases between them. This CDR3 is built from 13 residues. From germline, CDR1 is SGHKS and CDR2 YYEKEE (reference sequence). The CDR3 bases are TGTGCCAGCAGCTTGGTGGACTTTTATGGCTACACCTTC. This gives the protein CASSLVDFYGYTF.

CDR3 in DNA: TGCGCCAGCAGCCAAGATCCCGCAGGAAGCTATGGCTACACCTTC. Protein product: CASSQDPAGSYGYTF. V and J are TRBV4-3 and TRBJ1-2; D not certain. Germline V lookup: CDR1 LGHNA, CDR2 YSLEER. V lost 0 bases to trimming and J lost 4 bases, with 12 bases between them. This CDR3 spans 15 amino acids.

The chain couples TRBV19 to TRBJ1-5; 11 nucleotides align to TRBD1. Per the germline V gene, CDR1 is LNHDA and CDR2 is SQIVND (reference sequence). CDR3 size: 17 residues. V dropped 3 bases and J dropped 4; count of bases not matched to a gene: 8. CDR3: CASSIPGQGATNQPQHF. The CDR3 nucleotides read TGTGCCAGTAGTATCCCCGGACAGGGGGCGACAAATCAGCCCCAGCATTTT.

This chain links TRBV5-1 with TRBJ1-6; possibly TRBD1 for D (6 bases). Germline CDR1 is SGHRS and CDR2 is YFSETQ. The CDR3 contains 15 residues. V lost 4 bases and J lost 5, with 13 bases in between. CDR3: CASSSLQGNNSPLHF. Here the CDR3 DNA reads TGCGCCAGCAGCAGCCTACAGGGTAATAATTCACCCCTCCACTTT. Full variable domain (missing parts from reference TRBV5-1 and TRBJ1-6): KAGVTQTPRYLIKTRGQQVTLSCSPISGHRSVSWYQQTPGQGLQFLFEYFSETQRNKGNFPGRFSGRQFSNSRSEMNVSTLELGDSALYLCASSSLQGNNSPLHFGNGTRLTVT.

The chain joins TRBV4-3 to TRBJ1-2; no reliable D call. The CDR3 is 15 amino acids. The V end was cut by 3 bases, the J end by 6 bases, with 17 bases between. CDR1 LGHNA and CDR2 YSLEER come from the germline V gene. CDR3 coding DNA: TGCGCCAGCAGCCATTCCATCGCACGGTCCAATGGCTACACCTTC. Translation gives CASSHSIARSNGYTF.

This sequence joins TRBV21-1 and TRBJ1-1. TRBV21-1 is a documented pseudogene. The CDR3 is 15 amino acids. The CDR3 protein is CASSRGASMNTEAFF. In nucleotides, the CDR3 is TGTGCCAGCTCCCGGGGGGCCAGTATGAACACTGAAGCTTTCTTT.